The rows below give T cell receptor beta chains drawn from one sample of a study of regulatory T cells in long-lasting Graves disease. TCRdb called the multiplex PCR reads again in MiXCR, with one record for every CDR3 protein. The sample records approximately 400,000 distinct CDR3 sequences, 20% being singletons. Source: peripheral blood mononuclear cells (PBMCs), taken when the disease was refractory, from a patient treated with antithyroid drugs. The receptor set was obtained from a female donor with Graves disease. Each CDR3 is given with its conserved first and last residue. Each record gives: clone size, V gene, J gene, D gene, CDR3 DNA, CDR3 protein. A D gene is named only where the DNA matches it firmly. Not every row has a clone size; where given, it reads once, few, many or a size class.

>few|TRBV18|TRBJ2-4|NA
TGTGCCAGCTCACCACCCTCAGACAGAAACATTCAGTACTTC
CASSPPSDRNIQYF
>many|TRBV11-2|TRBJ2-5|TRBD1
TGTGCCAGCAGCACCCCGGGACAGCAAGAGACCCAGTACTTC
CASSTPGQQETQYF
>many|TRBV2|TRBJ1-1|TRBD1
TGTGCCAGCACTAGGGACAGACAAACTGAAGCTTTCTTT
CASTRDRQTEAFF
>NA|TRBV5-1|TRBJ1-1|NA
TGCGCCAGCAGCTTGGCTGGGGGTACGAACACTGAAGCTTTCTTT
CASSLAGGTNTEAFF
>NA|TRBV5-6|TRBJ1-1|NA
TGTGCCAGCAGCTTGGGAGTAGGGAACACTGAAGCTTTCTTT
CASSLGVGNTEAFF
>NA|TRBV12-3/TRBV12-4|TRBJ2-7|TRBD1
TGTGCCAGCAGCTCCTACGGGACAGGGCACTACGAGCAGTACTTC
CASSSYGTGHYEQYF
>few|TRBV29-1|TRBJ2-7|NA
TGCAGCGTTGAATCCGGGGACGCAGGATCCTACGAGCAGTACTTC
CSVESGDAGSYEQYF
>many|TRBV28|TRBJ2-5|NA
TGTGCCAGCAGTCCCAGGGTATTGGAGACCCAGTACTTC
CASSPRVLETQYF
>few|TRBV6-1|TRBJ1-1|NA
TGTGCCAGCAGTGAAGCGATTGGGGTGATCACTGAAGCTTTCTTT
CASSEAIGVITEAFF
>NA|TRBV30|TRBJ2-7|TRBD2
TGTGCCTGGGACGGGACTAGCGGGGCCTACGAGCAGTACTTC
CAWDGTSGAYEQYF
>NA|TRBV3-1|TRBJ2-2|TRBD1
TGTGCCAGCAGCCAATACAAACCGACAGGGGTCGGGGAGCTGTTTTTT
CASSQYKPTGVGELFF
>few|TRBV12-3/TRBV12-4|TRBJ1-2|NA
TGTGCCAGCAGTCCCACGACCAGTCTCCACACCTTC
CASSPTTSLHTF
>NA|TRBV18|TRBJ2-7|NA
TGTGCCAGCTCACCACTACAGGCCATCTCCTACGAGCAGTACTTC
CASSPLQAISYEQYF
>NA|TRBV19|TRBJ2-7|NA
TGTGCCAGTAGTAACCCTTTAGAAGGCGAGCAGTACTTC
CASSNPLEGEQYF
>many|TRBV12-3/TRBV12-4|TRBJ1-4|NA
TGTGCCAGCCGGGGGGGGTTAAGTGAAAAACTGTTTTTT
CASRGGLSEKLFF
>few|TRBV9|TRBJ1-4|NA
TGTGCCAGCTCGGTTGAGGGCGGTGAAAAACTGTTTTTT
CASSVEGGEKLFF
>few|TRBV7-6|TRBJ2-2|TRBD1
TGTGCCAGCAGCAAGGACAGGGCTGGGACCGGGGAGCTGTTTTTT
CASSKDRAGTGELFF
>many|TRBV7-8|TRBJ2-5|NA
TGTGCCAGCAGCTTAGCGAGGGGGACTACCACTAACAATAAGCTGGAGACCCAGTACTTC
CASSLARGTTTNNKLETQYF
>many|TRBV7-2|TRBJ1-2|NA
TGTGCCAGCAGCTTAGGGGACCGCTCACCCTCGGGTGGCTACACCTTC
CASSLGDRSPSGGYTF
>NA|TRBV15|TRBJ2-3|TRBD2
TGTGCCACCAGCAGTGGATTAGCGGGAAGTATTACTAGCACAGATACGCAGTATTTT
CATSSGLAGSITSTDTQYF
>few|TRBV12-3/TRBV12-4|TRBJ2-3|TRBD1
TGTGCCAGCAACCCTACAGGGGATCGGCGCACAGATACGCAGTATTTT
CASNPTGDRRTDTQYF
>NA|TRBV27|TRBJ1-1|NA
TGTGCCAGCAGGCAAAGGAATCTCCCGACCGAAGCTCTCTTT
CASRQRNLPTEALF
>few|TRBV20-1|TRBJ2-2|TRBD1
TGCAGTGCTAGGGGGCCAAAAGGACAGGGGGGCACCGGGGAGCTGTTTTTT
CSARGPKGQGGTGELFF
>few|TRBV7-9|TRBJ2-3|NA
TGTGCCAGCAGACATGACACAGATACGCAGTATTTT
CASRHDTDTQYF
>many|TRBV7-9|TRBJ2-7|NA
TGTGCCAGCAGCTTAGCGGAGGGGGCGCAAAACGAGCAGTACTTC
CASSLAEGAQNEQYF
>many|TRBV20-1|TRBJ2-7|NA
TGCAGTGCTGGGTTTGGCGGATCGGAGCAGTACTTC
CSAGFGGSEQYF
>many|TRBV7-2|TRBJ2-7|NA
TGTGCCAGCAGCTTTCCCATCGGCGAAATCTCCTACGAGCAGTACTTC
CASSFPIGEISYEQYF
>NA|TRBV6-4|TRBJ1-1|TRBD1
TGTGCCAGCACCCAGACCACAGGGGGAGGGGACACTGAAGCTTTCTTT
CASTQTTGGGDTEAFF
>NA|TRBV18|TRBJ1-1|TRBD1
TGTGCCAGCTCACCCGACAGGGGTTTAATGAACACTGAAGCTTTCTTT
CASSPDRGLMNTEAFF
>many|TRBV28|TRBJ1-1|TRBD1
TGTGCCAGCAAAGTAGGGGGCCAGAACACTGAAGCTTTCTTT
CASKVGGQNTEAFF
>NA|TRBV29-1|TRBJ2-7|TRBD2
TGCAGCGTTGGGGAGGGCTGGTACGAGCAGTACTTC
CSVGEGWYEQYF
>NA|TRBV20-1|TRBJ2-7|TRBD1
TGCAGTGCTGGATTCGAGGGGGCGGAGTACGAGCAGTACTTC
CSAGFEGAEYEQYF
>few|TRBV4-3|TRBJ1-4|NA
TGCGCCAGCAGCCGTGTCAGCACAACTAATGAAAAACTGTTTTTT
CASSRVSTTNEKLFF
>NA|TRBV12-3/TRBV12-4|TRBJ2-2|NA
TGTGCCAGCAGTACCCCCCCCACCGGGGAGCTGTTTTTT
CASSTPPTGELFF
>once|TRBV19|TRBJ1-1|NA
TGTGCCAGTAGTCCCCCTACAGTGAACACTGAAGCTTTCTTT
CASSPPTVNTEAFF
>many|TRBV27|TRBJ2-7|NA
TGTGCCAGCAGTTTAAATCCGTCTAGCGCCTCCTACGAGCAGTACTTC
CASSLNPSSASYEQYF
>NA|TRBV6-1|TRBJ1-5|NA
TGTGCCAGCAGTGAGGACCTCACAGGCCAGCCCCAGCATTTT
CASSEDLTGQPQHF
>many|TRBV7-2|TRBJ2-5|NA
TGTGCCAGCAGCCCTCTGTTCGGGAGTGAGACCCAGTACTTC
CASSPLFGSETQYF
>many|TRBV6-9|TRBJ2-5|TRBD2
TGTGCCAGCAGTTACGGATTAGCGGGAAACCAAGAGACCCAGTACTTC
CASSYGLAGNQETQYF
>many|TRBV12-3/TRBV12-4|TRBJ2-7|TRBD1
TGTGCCAGCAGACAGGGGGTACTCTACGAGCAGTACTTC
CASRQGVLYEQYF
>NA|TRBV7-2|TRBJ1-1|NA
TGTGCCAGCAGCTCCTACCCGAGCACTGAAGCTTTCTTT
CASSSYPSTEAFF
>many|TRBV12-3/TRBV12-4|TRBJ2-5|NA
TGTGCCAGCAGCAAAACAGGGTTGGAGACCCAGTACTTC
CASSKTGLETQYF
>few|TRBV29-1|TRBJ1-1|NA
TGCAGCGTTGAAGATCAGGGGCGTTGGACTGAAGCTTTCTTT
CSVEDQGRWTEAFF
>few|TRBV7-9|TRBJ2-7|TRBD2
TGTGCCAGCAGCCCTGTCGGGGGAGGGAGCTCCTACGAGCAGTACTTC
CASSPVGGGSSYEQYF
>many|TRBV28|TRBJ2-5|NA
TGTGCCAGCAGTTGGGGGAAAGAGACCCAGTACTTC
CASSWGKETQYF
>few|TRBV20-1|TRBJ1-6|NA
TGCAGTGCTAGTGGATCCGGGACGGTGCTTTCACCCCTCCACTTT
CSASGSGTVLSPLHF
>NA|TRBV15|TRBJ2-7|TRBD1
TGTGCCACCAGCAGAGATCCTCCCTTAGGGACAGGTCGCTGCGAGCAGTACTTC
CATSRDPPLGTGRCEQYF
>many|TRBV12-3/TRBV12-4|TRBJ1-4|NA
TGTGCCAGCAGTTTCGGGGCTAATGAAAAACTGTTTTTT
CASSFGANEKLFF
>NA|TRBV7-8|TRBJ2-1|TRBD2
TGTGCCAGCAGCTTCCTCAGGGGACTAGTCTACAATGAGCAGTTCTTC
CASSFLRGLVYNEQFF
>many|TRBV6-1|TRBJ2-7|TRBD2
TGTGCCAGCATCGGGAGGTCCTACGAGCAGTACTTC
CASIGRSYEQYF
>NA|TRBV10-3|TRBJ2-2|TRBD2
TGTGCCATCAGTCCGACTAGCGGGAGGGCGAACACCGGGGAGCTGTTTTTT
CAISPTSGRANTGELFF
>many|TRBV28|TRBJ1-2|NA
TGTGCCAGCAGTTTCCCGGCTTCTCATCAACTACCTTATGGCTACACCTTC
CASSFPASHQLPYGYTF
>NA|TRBV30|TRBJ2-2|NA
TGTGCCTGGGTAGCGCGGACGAACACCGGGGAGCTGTTTTTT
CAWVARTNTGELFF
>many|TRBV5-1|TRBJ1-1|NA
TGCGCCAGCAGCTTTAAAGATCTGAACACTGAAGCTTTCTTT
CASSFKDLNTEAFF